Listed below are T cell receptor beta chains from one sample, sequenced in a study of identical twins. TCRdb processed the 5' RACE reads anew with MiXCR; each CDR3 protein has one entry. The sample carries around 280,000 distinct CDR3 sequences, roughly 8.6% recorded once. The data were also submitted as part of a second study, on yellow fever vaccine responses in identical twins.

Source material: memory (CD45RO+) T cells sorted from blood. These receptors came from a young woman in good health. Each CDR3 is given with its conserved first and last residue. The D gene is left open where the match is weak. Clone size is not always given. Where it is, it says once, few, many or a class for expanded clones.

j_call clone_size v_call d_call cdr3_aa cdr3_nt
TRBJ1-3 few TRBV11-2 . CASSLVGRKTSGNTIYF TGTGCCAGCAGCTTAGTGGGTAGGAAAACCTCTGGAAACACCATATATTTT
TRBJ1-1 . TRBV20-1 TRBD1 CSARDLGQGNTEAFF TGCAGTGCTAGAGATCTGGGACAGGGGAACACTGAAGCTTTCTTT
TRBJ2-2 . TRBV3-1 . CASSQNLASVTGELFF TGTGCCAGCAGCCAAAATCTAGCGTCGGTCACCGGGGAGCTGTTTTTT
TRBJ1-1 many TRBV27 . CASSLWAMNTEAFF TGTGCCAGCAGTTTATGGGCGATGAACACTGAAGCTTTCTTT
TRBJ1-1 many TRBV6-1 . CASSPGLNTEAFF TGTGCCAGCAGCCCGGGGTTGAACACTGAAGCTTTCTTT
TRBJ1-5 many TRBV7-8 . CASSSWDGNQPQHF TGTGCCAGCAGCTCCTGGGACGGGAATCAGCCCCAGCATTTT
TRBJ1-1 . TRBV12-3/TRBV12-4 TRBD1 CASSRTGTTEAFF TGTGCCAGCAGTAGGACAGGGACCACTGAAGCTTTCTTT
TRBJ2-3 many TRBV24-1 . CATSEQGSTDTQYF TGTGCCACCAGTGAGCAGGGAAGCACAGATACGCAGTATTTT
TRBJ1-3 few TRBV28 TRBD1 CASSSLVGTGLSGNTIYF TGTGCCAGCAGTTCCTTGGTGGGGACAGGGCTCTCTGGAAACACCATATATTTT
TRBJ1-6 many TRBV18 . CASSGVLENSPLHF TGTGCCAGCTCAGGGGTTCTCGAAAATTCACCCCTCCACTTT
TRBJ2-5 . TRBV18 TRBD2 CASSPYRLAGGQETQYF TGTGCCAGCTCACCCTATAGACTAGCGGGAGGCCAAGAGACCCAGTACTTC
TRBJ2-3 . TRBV27 . CASSLIGWGDTQYF TGTGCCAGCAGTCTTATCGGGTGGGGAGATACGCAGTATTTT
TRBJ1-1 few TRBV6-1 TRBD1 CASSGSPTGTANTEAFF TGTGCCAGCAGCGGATCACCGACAGGGACCGCGAACACTGAAGCTTTCTTT
TRBJ1-2 few TRBV7-2 . CASSYGSGSYGYTF TGTGCCAGCAGCTACGGCTCGGGGTCCTATGGCTACACCTTC
TRBJ1-1 many TRBV5-1 TRBD1 CASSEGTGGMMNTEAFF TGCGCCAGCAGCGAAGGGACAGGGGGCATGATGAACACTGAAGCTTTCTTT
TRBJ2-3 many TRBV10-2 . CASKRGWAAGDTQYF TGCGCCAGCAAGAGAGGATGGGCAGCAGGAGATACGCAGTATTTT
TRBJ1-6 many TRBV12-3/TRBV12-4 . CASSPGGELNNSPLHF TGTGCCAGCAGTCCCGGGGGCGAACTAAATAATTCACCCCTCCACTTT
TRBJ1-1 . TRBV5-4 TRBD1 CASSSFDRDSTEAFF TGTGCCAGCAGCTCCTTTGACAGGGACAGTACTGAAGCTTTCTTT
TRBJ2-3 . TRBV28 TRBD2 CASPPASGIVDTQYF TGTGCCAGCCCCCCCGCTAGCGGGATCGTAGATACGCAGTATTTT
TRBJ2-6 many TRBV6-2/TRBV6-3 . CASTQTGSSGANVLTF TGTGCCAGCACCCAAACGGGGAGCTCTGGGGCCAACGTCCTGACTTTC
TRBJ2-1 few TRBV18 TRBD2 CASLAGVSNEQFF TGTGCCAGCCTAGCGGGAGTAAGTAATGAGCAGTTCTTC
TRBJ2-1 many TRBV20-1 . CSARDLASSYNEQFF TGCAGTGCTAGAGATCTAGCGAGCTCCTACAATGAGCAGTTCTTC
TRBJ2-1 . TRBV4-2 TRBD2 CASSQEVRREGGNEQFF TGTGCCAGCAGCCAAGAGGTGCGGCGGGAGGGGGGGAATGAGCAGTTCTTC
TRBJ2-3 few TRBV7-9 . CASSLAGIGTDTQYF TGTGCCAGCAGCTTAGCCGGGATTGGTACAGATACGCAGTATTTT
TRBJ2-1 few TRBV3-1 TRBD2 CASSQGGRVYNEQFF TGTGCCAGCAGCCAAGGTGGGAGGGTCTACAATGAGCAGTTCTTC
TRBJ2-2 many TRBV7-8 TRBD2 CASVGLLAGAQELFF TGTGCCAGCGTAGGCCTACTAGCGGGGGCGCAAGAGCTGTTTTTT
TRBJ1-1 many TRBV9 . CASSLSPQNTEAFF TGTGCCAGCAGCCTTAGTCCCCAGAACACTGAAGCTTTCTTT
TRBJ1-4 . TRBV20-1 . CSASPPGLINEKLFF TGCAGTGCTAGTCCTCCGGGCCTTATTAATGAAAAACTGTTTTTT
TRBJ2-6 . TRBV9 . CASSPLGGSGANVLTF TGTGCCAGCAGCCCTTTAGGGGGGTCCGGGGCCAACGTCCTGACTTTC
TRBJ2-7 few TRBV20-1 . CSATGQPIAPYEQYF TGCAGTGCTACAGGACAACCCATAGCCCCCTACGAGCAGTACTTC
TRBJ1-1 many TRBV5-1 . CASSLTEDTEAFF TGCGCCAGCAGCTTGACCGAGGACACTGAAGCTTTCTTT
TRBJ2-3 many TRBV5-5 TRBD1 CASSQGQGVDTQYF TGTGCCAGCAGCCAAGGACAGGGGGTCGATACGCAGTATTTT
TRBJ1-6 . TRBV2 . CASSGNSGGSYNSPLHF TGTGCCAGCAGTGGGAACAGCGGCGGCTCCTATAATTCACCCCTCCACTTT